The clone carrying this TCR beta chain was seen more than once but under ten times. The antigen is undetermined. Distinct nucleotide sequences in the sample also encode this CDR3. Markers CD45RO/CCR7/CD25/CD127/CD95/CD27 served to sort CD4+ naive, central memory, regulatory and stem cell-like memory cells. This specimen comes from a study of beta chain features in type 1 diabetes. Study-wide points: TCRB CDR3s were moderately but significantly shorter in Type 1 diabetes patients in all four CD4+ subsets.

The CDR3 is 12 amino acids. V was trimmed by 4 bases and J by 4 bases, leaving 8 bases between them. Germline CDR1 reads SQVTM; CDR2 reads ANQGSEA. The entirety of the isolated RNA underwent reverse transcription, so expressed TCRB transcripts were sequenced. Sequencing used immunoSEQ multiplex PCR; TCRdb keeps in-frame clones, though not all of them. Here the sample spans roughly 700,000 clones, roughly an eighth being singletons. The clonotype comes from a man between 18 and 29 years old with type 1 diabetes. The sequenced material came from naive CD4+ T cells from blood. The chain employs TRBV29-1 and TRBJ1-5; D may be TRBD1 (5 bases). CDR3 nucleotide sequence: TGCAGCGTTGGTGGGGGGAATCAGCCCCAGCATTTT. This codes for CSVGGGNQPQHF.